This is a list of T cell receptor beta chains from one sample in a study of beta chain features in type 1 diabetes. Method: immunoSEQ multiplex PCR; TCRdb's copy keeps in-frame clones and lacks some. Here the sample spans about 370,000 clones, 8.5% to 10% being singletons. Sequencing was done on a sample of central memory CD4+ T cells from blood. The receptors shown here come from a man aged 25-40 years with type 1 diabetes. Each CDR3 is given with its conserved first and last residue. Each record gives: D gene, V gene, clone size, J gene, CDR3 protein, CDR3 DNA. D genes are given only for firm matches. Not every row has a clone size; where given, it reads once, few, many or a size class.

NA	TRBV7-2	few	TRBJ1-2	CASSLDDRAYGYTF	TGTGCCAGCAGCTTAGATGACCGGGCGTACGGCTACACCTTC
NA	TRBV2	NA	TRBJ1-5	CASSEGRASNQPQHF	TGTGCCAGCAGTGAAGGAAGGGCCTCCAATCAGCCCCAGCATTTT
TRBD1	TRBV5-1	NA	TRBJ2-7	CASSLRDRGQNEQYF	TGCGCCAGCAGCTTGAGGGACAGGGGGCAAAACGAGCAGTACTTC
NA	TRBV30	many	TRBJ2-2	CARNSYTGELFF	TGTGCCAGAAACTCGTACACCGGGGAGCTGTTTTTT
NA	TRBV9	few	TRBJ2-3	CASSVAGRKDTQYF	TGTGCCAGCAGCGTAGCGGGGAGGAAAGATACGCAGTATTTT
NA	TRBV7-2	many	TRBJ1-4	CASSLGREKLFF	TGTGCCAGCAGCTTGGGGCGGGAAAAACTGTTTTTT
NA	TRBV6-5	NA	TRBJ1-5	CASSYFGGGNNQPQHF	TGTGCCAGCAGTTACTTTGGAGGGGGGAACAATCAGCCCCAGCATTTT
TRBD1	TRBV6-1	few	TRBJ1-2	CASSSPLGDSDGYTF	TGTGCCAGCAGTTCTCCCCTTGGGGACAGTGATGGCTACACCTTC
TRBD2	TRBV4-2	few	TRBJ2-3	CASSQDPGTRSSTQYF	TGTGCCAGCAGCCAAGATCCGGGGACTAGGTCGAGTACGCAGTATTTT
NA	TRBV7-9	many	TRBJ2-7	CASSLGGWEQYF	TGTGCCAGCAGCTTAGGAGGGTGGGAGCAGTACTTC
TRBD1	TRBV5-1	few	TRBJ2-5	CASRPSTGGQETQYF	TGCGCCAGCCGGCCTTCGACAGGGGGTCAAGAGACCCAGTACTTC
NA	TRBV23-1	once	TRBJ2-1	CASSHPTIYNEQFF	TGCGCCAGCAGTCACCCGACCATATACAATGAGCAGTTCTTC
NA	TRBV7-8	few	TRBJ1-5	CASSLMGGGGQPQHF	TGTGCCAGCAGCTTGATGGGGGGCGGAGGACAGCCCCAGCATTTT
TRBD1	TRBV4-2	few	TRBJ1-2	CASSRRAGGDNYGYTF	TGTGCCAGCAGTCGCCGAGCAGGGGGCGATAACTATGGCTACACCTTC
NA	TRBV11-1	NA	TRBJ1-2	CASSLAAEGYGYTF	TGTGCCAGCAGCTTAGCTGCAGAAGGCTATGGCTACACCTTC